The 14 T cell receptor beta chains below come from one sample, sequenced in a study of siplizumab effects on memory and regulatory T cells. Clones were sequenced by immunoSEQ multiplex PCR, and TCRdb holds only the in-frame ones, with some missing. The sample has under 150,000 clones, approximately 94% seen once. The sample consisted of non-Treg CD4+ T cells sorted from blood. The source of these receptors is a human donor in good health.

This clone was counted once. At one boundary the junction diverges from the germline segment, which might be a read error. The chain combines TRBV7-7 with TRBJ2-1; perhaps TRBD1 as D (6 bases). The CDR3 loop spans 14 amino acids. From germline, CDR1 is SSHAT and CDR2 FNYEAQ (reference sequence). DNA of the CDR3: TGTGCTAGCAGCTTAGGGGGTGGGTACAATGAGCAGTTCTTC. This encodes CASSLGGGYNEQFF.

The chain recombines TRBV20-1 with TRBJ2-1, with D unresolved. Germline lookup yields CDR1 DFQATT and CDR2 SNEGSKA (reference sequence). Trimming stripped 4 bases from V and 6 bases from J, with 7 bases between. CDR3 length equals 11 residues. The CDR3 reads CSAMTSNEQFF. The CDR3 nucleotides are TGCAGTGCTATGACCTCCAATGAGCAGTTCTTC.

The chain is built from TRBV19 and TRBJ2-1; D is tentatively TRBD1 or TRBD2 (5 bases each). This CDR3 comprises 11 residues. V gave up 8 bases and J gave up 6 bases, with 8 bases separating them. From germline, CDR1 is LNHDA and CDR2 SQIVND (reference sequence). CDR3 nucleotides: TGTGCCAGTGGGGGATTCAATGAGCAGTTCTTC. It encodes CASGGFNEQFF.

The chain combines TRBV6-5 with TRBJ1-2; D is uncertain. This CDR3 comprises 16 residues. Looked up from germline, CDR1 is MNHEY and CDR2 is SVGAGI. V lost 2 bases and J lost 7, with 20 bases in between. In DNA form, the CDR3 reads TGTGCCAGCAGTTACGATTCAGGCGTGGATGAGGCTGGCTACACCTTC. Translated: CASSYDSGVDEAGYTF.

This rearrangement joins TRBV10-3 to TRBJ1-5; 7 positions match TRBD1. The length of the CDR3 is 12 residues. Germline assignment: CDR1 ENHRY and CDR2 SYGVKD. The junction had 4 bases not matched to a gene; V was cut back by 8 bases and J by 6 bases. This CDR3 is CAIGPGGQPQHF. CDR3 bases: TGTGCCATCGGGCCAGGGGGTCAGCCCCAGCATTTT.

A single count supports this clone. This sequence joins TRBV2 and TRBJ2-3; tentative D call: TRBD1 (5 bases). The germline gives CDR1 SNHLY, CDR2 FYNNEI. CDR3 length: 15 residues. Trimming stripped 8 bases from V and 0 bases from J, with 15 bases between. The CDR3 loop reads CASLRTTYSTDTQYF. Written as DNA, the CDR3 is TGTGCCAGCCTCCGGACAACCTACAGCACAGATACGCAGTATTTT.

This CDR3 is CASSYHRDRGGNEQFF. DNA of the CDR3: TGTGCCAGCAGTTACCACCGGGACAGGGGTGGCAATGAGCAGTTCTTC. The genes are TRBV6-5 and TRBJ2-1, with 10 bases aligning to TRBD1. The CDR3 spans 16 residues. The V segment lost 2 bases and the J segment 6 bases; nucleotides outside the gene matches: 7. Germline V gene lookup returns CDR1 MNHEY and CDR2 SVGAGI.

This sequence joins TRBV29-1 and TRBJ2-2; a possible D gene is TRBD2 (6 bases). V dropped 1 base and J dropped 4 bases, with 7 bases sitting between them. The CDR3 contains 13 residues. Germline V gives CDR1 SQVTM, CDR2 ANQGSEA. The CDR3 region has the DNA TGCAGCGTTGAAGGGGGACTCACCGGGGAGCTGTTTTTT. Its protein product is CSVEGGLTGELFF.

The V gene is TRBV18, the J gene TRBJ2-7; tentative D call: TRBD1 (5 bases). Germline loops: CDR1 KGHSH, CDR2 LQKENI. The CDR3 totals 13 residues. V was clipped by 6 bases and J by 2 bases, with 11 bases between them. The CDR3 is CASSSTDAYEQYF. CDR3 DNA: TGTGCCAGCTCCTCGACAGACGCCTACGAGCAGTACTTC.

This rearrangement joins TRBV30 to TRBJ2-3, with a weak D call TRBD2 (6 bases). Germline V CDR1 and CDR2: GTSNPN, SVGIG (reference sequence). CDR3 length: 13 residues. V shed 7 bases and J shed 6 bases, with 17 bases lying between them. CDR3 amino acids: CASSGGLWDTQYF. The CDR3 coding sequence is TGTGCCTCGTCCGGGGGACTTTGGGATACGCAGTATTTT.

The chain carries TRBV6-1 and TRBJ2-1, with D hard to call. There are 17 residues in the CDR3. The germline CDR1 and CDR2 sequences are MNHNS and SASEGT. V was clipped by 2 bases and J by 0 bases, with 14 bases between them. CDR3 residues: CASSELRHPSSYNEQFF. CDR3 DNA: TGTGCCAGCAGTGAACTTAGACACCCGAGCTCCTACAATGAGCAGTTCTTC.

The chain uses TRBV14 and TRBJ2-7; 9 nucleotides match TRBD1. This CDR3 contains 15 residues. Germline assignment: CDR1 SGHDN and CDR2 FVKESK. V lost 1 base, J lost 0 bases, and 1 base stayed unmatched. The chain's CDR3 is CASSQGTGDSYEQYF. The CDR3 nucleotides are TGTGCCAGCAGCCAAGGGACAGGGGACTCCTACGAGCAGTACTTC. Supplemented by reference TRBV14 and TRBJ2-7, the full variable domain reads EAGVTQFPSHSVIEKGQTVTLRCDPISGHDNLYWYRRVMGKEIKFLLHFVKESKQDESGMPNNRFLAERTGGTYSTLKVQPAELEDSGVYFCASSQGTGDSYEQYFGPGTRLTVT.

This clone was seen just once. This chain joins TRBV2 and TRBJ1-1; D possibly corresponds to TRBD1 (6 bases). This CDR3 contains 13 residues. Germline V gene lookup returns CDR1 SNHLY and CDR2 FYNNEI. V lost 7 bases, J lost 6 bases, and 15 bases lay in between. CDR3 DNA: TGTGCCAGCACCTACACAGGGTACCCTGAAGCTTTCTTT. It codes for CASTYTGYPEAFF.

This clone was recorded once. V usage is TRBV4-1 and J usage is TRBJ1-3; TRBD1 is a possible D gene (5 bases). Germline V lookup: CDR1 MGHRA, CDR2 YSYEKL. This CDR3 spans 17 amino acids. Trimming took 1 base from V and 2 from J, leaving 15 bases between them. CDR3 residues: CASSQGWQGRAGNTIYF. CDR3 coding DNA: TGCGCCAGCAGCCAAGGCTGGCAGGGCCGGGCTGGAAACACCATATATTTT.